Listed here are 7 T cell receptor beta chains from one sample, sequenced in a study of PD-L1 blockade in urothelial cancer (TCRdb year 2017). Library preparation used the immunoSEQ multiplex PCR assay. TCRdb retrieved this table from immuneACCESS and kept in-frame rearrangements only. Not all clones are present; in checked studies, unresolved V genes account for under half, and no reason is known for the remainder. Counted in this sample were 14,000 to 15,000 clones; more than 75% of them appeared once. About 15% of the sample is held by the ten biggest clonotypes. The sequences come from PBMCs, collected around atezolizumab (anti-PD-L1) treatment. These receptors originate from a man between 65 and 79 years old with urothelial cancer.

V gene TRBV27 combines with J gene TRBJ2-1; a possible D gene is TRBD1 (6 bases). Deletions cut 3 bases from V and 5 bases from J, with 14 bases between. In germline, CDR1 is MNHEY, CDR2 SMNVEV (reference sequence). This CDR3 has 15 residues. The chain's CDR3 is CASSLGTQGNNEQFF. In DNA form, the CDR3 reads TGTGCCAGCAGTTTGGGGACCCAGGGGAACAATGAGCAGTTCTTC.

The chain is built from TRBV5-1 and TRBJ2-7; D unresolved. Trimming shortened V by 0 bases and J by 2 bases, and 9 bases separated the two germline ends. The germline CDR1 and CDR2 sequences are SGHRS and YFSETQ. This CDR3 spans 14 amino acids. The CDR3 spells CASSLASNTYEQYF. The CDR3, as DNA: TGCGCCAGCAGCTTGGCGAGTAATACCTACGAGCAGTACTTC.

V usage is TRBV27 and J usage is TRBJ1-4, with D possibly being TRBD1 (6 bases). CDR3 length: 15 amino acids. The ends were cut back, 3 bases at V and 2 bases at J, with 10 bases in the middle. Germline CDR1 and CDR2: MNHEY and SMNVEV (reference sequence). The CDR3, as DNA: TGTGCCAGCAGTTTGGGGGGGCTGACTAATGAAAAACTGTTTTTT. Protein sequence: CASSLGGLTNEKLFF.

The rearrangement uses TRBV28 and TRBJ2-7, with TRBD2 matching 7 bases. Germline V lookup: CDR1 MDHEN, CDR2 SYDVKM. J lost 5 bases, V lost 3 bases, and 10 bases had no gene match. The CDR3 is 15 amino acids. CDR3 sequence: CASSFFAAGRNEQYF. The CDR3 DNA reads as TGTGCCAGCAGTTTCTTTGCAGCGGGGAGGAACGAGCAGTACTTC.

V and J are TRBV7-2 and TRBJ2-1; the match to TRBD2 covers 9 bases. Trimming removed 4 bases from V and 7 bases from J; junction bases left unmatched: 11. Germline lookup yields CDR1 SGHTA and CDR2 FQGNSA. The CDR3 consists of 16 residues. The CDR3 nucleotides are TGTGCCAGCAGCTCCTACCTAGCGGGGTACCGTAATGAGCAGTTCTTC. This encodes CASSSYLAGYRNEQFF.

J is TRBJ1-1 and V is TRBV9; 8 bases are shared with TRBD1. There are 17 residues in the CDR3. V lost 4 bases, J lost 3 bases, and 14 bases stayed unmatched. CDR1 is SGDLS and CDR2 is YYNGEE in the germline V gene. The chain's CDR3 is CASSSRPDRVEYTEAFF. In DNA, the CDR3 is TGTGCCAGCAGCTCCCGACCGGACAGGGTTGAGTACACTGAAGCTTTCTTT.

The chain recombines TRBV9 with TRBJ2-1, with a tentative D call TRBD1 (5 bases). Per germline, CDR1 SGDLS and CDR2 YYNGEE. The CDR3 spans 15 residues. Trimming cost V 4 bases and J 2 bases, with 13 bases left between them. CDR3 in DNA: TGTGCCAGCAGCTTAGACAGTACCCCCTACAATGAGCAGTTCTTC. Protein product: CASSLDSTPYNEQFF.